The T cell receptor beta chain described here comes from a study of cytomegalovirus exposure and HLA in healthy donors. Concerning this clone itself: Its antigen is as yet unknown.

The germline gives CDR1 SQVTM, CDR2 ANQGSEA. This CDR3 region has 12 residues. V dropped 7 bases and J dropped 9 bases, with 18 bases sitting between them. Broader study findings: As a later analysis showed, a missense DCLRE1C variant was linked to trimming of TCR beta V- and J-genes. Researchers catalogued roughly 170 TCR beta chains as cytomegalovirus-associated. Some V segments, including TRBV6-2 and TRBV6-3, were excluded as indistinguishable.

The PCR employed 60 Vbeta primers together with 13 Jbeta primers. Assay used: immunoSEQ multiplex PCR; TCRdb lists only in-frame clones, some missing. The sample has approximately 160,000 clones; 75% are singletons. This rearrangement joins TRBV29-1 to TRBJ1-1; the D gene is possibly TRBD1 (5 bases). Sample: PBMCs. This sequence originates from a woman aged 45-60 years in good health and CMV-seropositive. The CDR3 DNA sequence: TGCAGCGGGGCCAAAGGGGATTTGAAAGCTTTCTTT. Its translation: CSGAKGDLKAFF.